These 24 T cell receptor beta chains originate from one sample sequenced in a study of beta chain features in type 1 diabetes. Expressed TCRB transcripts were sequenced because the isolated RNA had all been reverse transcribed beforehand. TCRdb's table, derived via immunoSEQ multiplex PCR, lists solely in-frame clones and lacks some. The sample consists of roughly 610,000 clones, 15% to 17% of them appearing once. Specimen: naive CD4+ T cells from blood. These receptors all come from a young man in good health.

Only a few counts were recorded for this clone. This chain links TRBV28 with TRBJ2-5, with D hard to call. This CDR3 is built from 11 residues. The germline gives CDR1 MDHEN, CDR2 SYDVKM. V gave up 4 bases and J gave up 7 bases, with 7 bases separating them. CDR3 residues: CASSSIATQYF. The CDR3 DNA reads TGTGCCAGCAGTTCCATTGCGACCCAGTACTTC.

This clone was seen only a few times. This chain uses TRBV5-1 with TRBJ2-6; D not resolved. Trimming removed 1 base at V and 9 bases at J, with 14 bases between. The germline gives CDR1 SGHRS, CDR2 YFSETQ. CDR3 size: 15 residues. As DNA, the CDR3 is TGCGCCAGCAGCTTGTCTAAGGCTCAGGACAACGTCCTGACTTTC. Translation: CASSLSKAQDNVLTF. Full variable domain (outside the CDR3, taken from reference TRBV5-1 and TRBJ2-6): KAGVTQTPRYLIKTRGQQVTLSCSPISGHRSVSWYQQTPGQGLQFLFEYFSETQRNKGNFPGRFSGRQFSNSRSEMNVSTLELGDSALYLCASSLSKAQDNVLTFGAGSRLTVL.

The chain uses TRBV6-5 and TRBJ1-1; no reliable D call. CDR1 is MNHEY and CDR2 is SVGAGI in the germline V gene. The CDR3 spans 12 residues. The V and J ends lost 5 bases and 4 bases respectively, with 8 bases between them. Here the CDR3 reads CASSRSSTEAFF. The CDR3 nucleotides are TGTGCCAGCAGTCGCAGTAGCACTGAAGCTTTCTTT.

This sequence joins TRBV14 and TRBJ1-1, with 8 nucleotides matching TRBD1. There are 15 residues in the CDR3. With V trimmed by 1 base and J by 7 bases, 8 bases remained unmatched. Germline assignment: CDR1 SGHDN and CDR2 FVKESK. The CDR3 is CASSQVGRGPDEAFF. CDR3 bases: TGTGCCAGCAGCCAAGTTGGCAGGGGGCCGGATGAAGCTTTCTTT.

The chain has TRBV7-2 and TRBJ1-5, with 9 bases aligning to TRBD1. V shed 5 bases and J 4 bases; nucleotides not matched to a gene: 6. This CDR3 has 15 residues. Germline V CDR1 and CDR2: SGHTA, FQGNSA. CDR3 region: CASSIVTGGNQPQHF. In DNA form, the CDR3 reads TGTGCCAGCAGCATAGTGACAGGGGGGAATCAGCCCCAGCATTTT.

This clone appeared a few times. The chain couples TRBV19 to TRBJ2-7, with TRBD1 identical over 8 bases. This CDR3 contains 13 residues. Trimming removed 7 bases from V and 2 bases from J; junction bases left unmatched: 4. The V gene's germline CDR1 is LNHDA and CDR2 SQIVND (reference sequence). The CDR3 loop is CASNDRGAYEQYF. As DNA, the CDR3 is TGTGCCAGTAACGACAGGGGAGCCTACGAGCAGTACTTC.

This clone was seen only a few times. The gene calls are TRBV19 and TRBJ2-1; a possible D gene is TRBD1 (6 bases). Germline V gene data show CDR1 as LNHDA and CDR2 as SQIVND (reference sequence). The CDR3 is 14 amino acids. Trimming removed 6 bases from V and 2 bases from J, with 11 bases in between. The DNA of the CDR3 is TGTGCCAGTAGAAAAAGACAGGCCTACAATGAGCAGTTCTTC. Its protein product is CASRKRQAYNEQFF.

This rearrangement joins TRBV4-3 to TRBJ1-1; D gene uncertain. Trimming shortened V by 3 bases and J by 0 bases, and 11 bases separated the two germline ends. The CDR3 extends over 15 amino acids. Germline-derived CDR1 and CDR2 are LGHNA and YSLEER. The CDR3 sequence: CASSHSASMNTEAFF. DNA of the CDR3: TGCGCCAGCAGCCATTCAGCGTCCATGAACACTGAAGCTTTCTTT.

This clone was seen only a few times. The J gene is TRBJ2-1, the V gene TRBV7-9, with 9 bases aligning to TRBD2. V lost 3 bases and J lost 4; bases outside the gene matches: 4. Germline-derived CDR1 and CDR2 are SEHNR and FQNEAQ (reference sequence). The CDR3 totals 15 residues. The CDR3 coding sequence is TGTGCCAGCAGCTTCAGGACTAGCGAGTACAATGAGCAGTTCTTC. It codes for CASSFRTSEYNEQFF.

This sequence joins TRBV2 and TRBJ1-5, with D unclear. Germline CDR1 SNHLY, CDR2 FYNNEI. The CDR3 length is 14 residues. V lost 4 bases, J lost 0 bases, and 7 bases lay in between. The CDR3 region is CASSVDRSNQPQHF. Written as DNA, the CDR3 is TGTGCCAGCAGTGTCGACCGTAGCAATCAGCCCCAGCATTTT. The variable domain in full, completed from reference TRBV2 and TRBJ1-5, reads EPEVTQTPSHQVTQMGQEVILRCVPISNHLYFYWYRQILGQKVEFLVSFYNNEISEKSEIFDDQFSVERPDGSNFTLKIRSTKLEDSAMYFCASSVDRSNQPQHFGDGTRLSIL.

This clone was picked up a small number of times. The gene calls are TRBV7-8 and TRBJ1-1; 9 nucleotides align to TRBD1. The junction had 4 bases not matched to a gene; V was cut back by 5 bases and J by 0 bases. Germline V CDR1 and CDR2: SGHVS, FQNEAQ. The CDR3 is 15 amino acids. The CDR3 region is CASSRDRAVNTEAFF. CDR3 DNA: TGTGCCAGCAGCAGGGACAGGGCGGTGAACACTGAAGCTTTCTTT.

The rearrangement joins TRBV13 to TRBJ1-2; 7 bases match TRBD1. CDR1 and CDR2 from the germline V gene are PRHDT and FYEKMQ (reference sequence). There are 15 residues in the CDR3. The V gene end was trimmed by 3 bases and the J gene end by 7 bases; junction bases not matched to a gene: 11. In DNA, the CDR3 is TGTGCCAGCAGCTTCACCCGGGACAGCCTTTTTGGCTACACCTTC. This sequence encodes CASSFTRDSLFGYTF.

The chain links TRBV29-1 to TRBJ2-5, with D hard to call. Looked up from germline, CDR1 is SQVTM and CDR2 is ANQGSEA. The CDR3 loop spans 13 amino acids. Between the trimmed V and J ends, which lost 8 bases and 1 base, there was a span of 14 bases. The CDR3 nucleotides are TGCAGCCATGGGAACAGCATCCAAGAGACCCAGTACTTC. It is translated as CSHGNSIQETQYF.

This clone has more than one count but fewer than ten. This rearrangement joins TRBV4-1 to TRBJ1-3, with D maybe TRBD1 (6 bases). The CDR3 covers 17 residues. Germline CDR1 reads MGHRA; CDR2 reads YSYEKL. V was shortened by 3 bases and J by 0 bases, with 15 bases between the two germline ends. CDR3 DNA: TGCGCCAGCAGCCACATCATGACAGGTGTCTCTGGAAACACCATATATTTT. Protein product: CASSHIMTGVSGNTIYF.

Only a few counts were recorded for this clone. The CDR3 DNA sequence: TGTGCCAGCAGCTTAACTATGGATTCACCCCTCCACTTT. Translated: CASSLTMDSPLHF. The V call is TRBV7-2, the J call TRBJ1-6; D is unclear. The CDR3 spans 13 residues. CDR1 is SGHTA, CDR2 FQGNSA, per germline. The V and J ends lost 2 bases and 8 bases respectively, with 7 bases between them.

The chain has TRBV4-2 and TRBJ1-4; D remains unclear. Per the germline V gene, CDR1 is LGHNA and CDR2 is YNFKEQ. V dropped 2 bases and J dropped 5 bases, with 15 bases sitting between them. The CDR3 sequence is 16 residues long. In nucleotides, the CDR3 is TGTGCCAGCAGCCAAAGGCCCCCCGGCGACAATGAAAAACTGTTTTTT. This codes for CASSQRPPGDNEKLFF.

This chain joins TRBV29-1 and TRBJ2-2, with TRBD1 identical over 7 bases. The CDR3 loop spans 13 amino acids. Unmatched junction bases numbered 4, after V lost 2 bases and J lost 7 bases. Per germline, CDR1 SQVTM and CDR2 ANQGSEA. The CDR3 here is CSVERQGHGELFF. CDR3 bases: TGCAGCGTTGAAAGACAGGGCCACGGGGAGCTGTTTTTT.

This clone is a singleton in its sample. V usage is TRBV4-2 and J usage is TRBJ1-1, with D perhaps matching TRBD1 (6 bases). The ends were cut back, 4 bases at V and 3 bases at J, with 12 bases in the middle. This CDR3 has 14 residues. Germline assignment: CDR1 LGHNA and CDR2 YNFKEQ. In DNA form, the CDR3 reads TGTGCCAGCAGCCCGTCTCCAGGGGACACTGAAGCTTTCTTT. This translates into CASSPSPGDTEAFF.

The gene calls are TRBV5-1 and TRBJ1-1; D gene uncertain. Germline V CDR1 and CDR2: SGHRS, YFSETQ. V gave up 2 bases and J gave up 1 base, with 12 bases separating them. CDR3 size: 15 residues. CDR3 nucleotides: TGCGCCAGCAGCTTTGGGAGTACTGAGAACACTGAAGCTTTCTTT. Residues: CASSFGSTENTEAFF.

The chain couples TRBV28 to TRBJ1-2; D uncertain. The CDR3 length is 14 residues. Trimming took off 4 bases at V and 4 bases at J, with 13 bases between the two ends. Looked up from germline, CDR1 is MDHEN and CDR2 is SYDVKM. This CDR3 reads CASSSPTGIYGYTF. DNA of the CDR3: TGTGCCAGCAGTTCCCCCACCGGTATCTATGGCTACACCTTC.

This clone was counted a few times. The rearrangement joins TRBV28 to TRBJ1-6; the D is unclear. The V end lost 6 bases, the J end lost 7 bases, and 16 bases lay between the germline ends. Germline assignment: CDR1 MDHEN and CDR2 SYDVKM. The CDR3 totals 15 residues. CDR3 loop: CASRRTQMGNSPLHF. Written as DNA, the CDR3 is TGTGCCAGCAGGAGGACCCAAATGGGGAATTCACCCCTCCACTTT. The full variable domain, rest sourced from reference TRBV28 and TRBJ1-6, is DVKVTQSSRYLVKRTGEKVFLECVQDMDHENMFWYRQDPGLGLRLIYFSYDVKMKEKGDIPEGYSVSREKKERFSLILESASTNQTSMYLCASRRTQMGNSPLHFGNGTRLTVT.

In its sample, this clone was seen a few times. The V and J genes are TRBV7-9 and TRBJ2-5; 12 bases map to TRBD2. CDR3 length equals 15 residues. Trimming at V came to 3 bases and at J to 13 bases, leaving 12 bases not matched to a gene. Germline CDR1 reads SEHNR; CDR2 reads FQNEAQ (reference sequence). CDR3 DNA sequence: TGTGCCAGCAGCTTCTCTCTACTAGCGGGAGGCCTTCGGTACTTC. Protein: CASSFSLLAGGLRYF.

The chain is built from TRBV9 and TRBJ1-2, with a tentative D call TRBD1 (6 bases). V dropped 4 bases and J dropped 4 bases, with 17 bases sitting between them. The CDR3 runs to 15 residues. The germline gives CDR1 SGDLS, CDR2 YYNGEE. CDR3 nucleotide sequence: TGTGCCAGCAGCCAATCACCTAGGGGGGTCTATGGCTACACCTTC. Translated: CASSQSPRGVYGYTF.

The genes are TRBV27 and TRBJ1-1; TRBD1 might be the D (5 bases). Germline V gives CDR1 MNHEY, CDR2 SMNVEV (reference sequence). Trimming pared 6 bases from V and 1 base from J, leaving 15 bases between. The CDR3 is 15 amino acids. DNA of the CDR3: TGTGCCAGCAGCCCCCGGACAACAGGGAACACTGAAGCTTTCTTT. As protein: CASSPRTTGNTEAFF.